This T cell receptor (beta chain) originates from a study of T cells in Graves' hyperthyroidism and ophthalmopathy. The investigators amplified TCR beta CDR3 regions from RNA transcripts. First-round RT-PCR of the TCR CDR3 relied on the HTBI primer set. Using its own MiXCR run on the multiplex PCR reads, TCRdb lists one record per CDR3 protein. The table has approximately 640,000 distinct CDR3 sequences, about 45% seen once. The CDR3 sequence is 14 residues long. CDR1 and CDR2 from the germline V gene are SNHLY and FYNNEI. V lost 11 bases and J lost 6, with 20 bases in between. This clonotype is a singleton in its sample. Each diagnosis was grounded in clinical symptoms, serum thyroxine and TRAb, thyroid ultrasound, and orbital computed tomography.

This TCR was recovered from an adult man with Graves' disease, either hyperthyroidism or ophthalmopathy (not recorded which). The chain recombines TRBV2 with TRBJ1-5; no firm D call. Sequenced: peripheral blood or thyroid tissue (not recorded which). The CDR3 coding sequence is TGTGCCTGGAGTGAAGGTGGGGAGCGTCAGCCCCAGCATTTT. As protein: CAWSEGGERQPQHF.